These 11 T cell receptor beta chains came from one sample sequenced in a study of breast tumors, draining lymph nodes, adjacent tissues. TCRdb independently ran MiXCR on the multiplex PCR reads; one entry per CDR3 protein. Of around 230,000 distinct CDR3 sequences in the sample, roughly 32% were seen once. Axillary draining lymph nodes of breast cancer patients supplied the node samples. Material: axillary lymph node tissue. The receptors were sampled from a female donor with breast cancer. Some clones in this sample may be carry-over from other donors' samples.

A word on this clonotype: This clone may be a read error of a much larger clone one base away. The chain uses TRBV20-1 and TRBJ2-1; the match to TRBD2 covers 9 bases. CDR3 size: 16 residues. V dropped 6 bases and J dropped 2; count of bases not matched to a gene: 11. Germline V gene lookup returns CDR1 DFQATT and CDR2 SNEGSKA (reference sequence). The DNA for the CDR3 is TGCAGTGCGAATTCGGCTAGCGGGACCACCTACAATGAGCAGTTCTTC. Translating it yields CSANSASGTTYNEQFF.

This chain joins TRBV6-2 or TRBV6-3 and TRBJ1-5, with 10 bases matching TRBD1. The CDR3 length is 16 residues. V shed 6 bases, J shed 6 bases, and the junction held 11 bases outside the gene matches. The germline V gene encodes CDR1 MNHEY and CDR2 SVGEGT. The CDR3 nucleotides read TGTGCCAGCAGCCACGCGCTAGGACAGGGGGGTCAGCCCCAGCATTTT. Translation gives CASSHALGQGGQPQHF.

This clonotype was recorded many times. The chain joins TRBV2 to TRBJ2-1; D is undetermined. The V end lost 2 bases, the J end lost 2 bases, and 7 bases lay between the germline ends. The CDR3 is made up of 14 amino acids. Germline V gene data show CDR1 as SNHLY and CDR2 as FYNNEI. The CDR3 loop reads CASSEPPAYNEQFF. The CDR3, as DNA: TGTGCCAGCAGTGAACCCCCGGCCTACAATGAGCAGTTCTTC. The complete variable domain, with remaining parts taken from reference TRBV2 and TRBJ2-1, reads EPEVTQTPSHQVTQMGQEVILRCVPISNHLYFYWYRQILGQKVEFLVSFYNNEISEKSEIFDDQFSVERPDGSNFTLKIRSTKLEDSAMYFCASSEPPAYNEQFFGPGTRLTVL.

In this sample, this clonotype turned up many times. A read error may account for a junction end that differs from germline. The CDR3 region has the DNA TGTGCCAGCATCCCGACTAGCGGTCATAGACACCAAGAGCCCCAGTACTTC. Amino acids: CASIPTSGHRHQEPQYF. The rearrangement joins TRBV7-3 to TRBJ2-5, with 9 bases fitting TRBD2. CDR3 length: 17 amino acids. Germline assignment: CDR1 SGHTA and CDR2 FQGTGA.

In its sample, this clonotype was seen many times. The chain links TRBV20-1 to TRBJ2-1, with 8 bases identical to TRBD1. CDR1 is DFQATT, CDR2 SNEGSKA, per germline (reference sequence). With V trimmed by 6 bases and J by 7 bases, 8 bases remained unmatched. This CDR3 contains 13 residues. The DNA of the CDR3 is TGCAGTGCCTTAGGACAGGGAGCAAATGAGCAGTTCTTC. Translating gives CSALGQGANEQFF.

This clonotype showed up many times. The chain links TRBV7-2 to TRBJ2-5; D tentatively fits TRBD1 or TRBD2 (6 bases each). The CDR3 has 13 residues. V lost 3 bases and J 5 bases, leaving 10 bases between the germline ends. Germline lookup yields CDR1 SGHTA and CDR2 FQGNSA. CDR3 in DNA: TGTGCCAGCAGCTTCAAAGGGGGGGAGACCCAGTACTTC. Its protein is CASSFKGGETQYF.

A few counts support this clonotype. The rearrangement links TRBV28 to TRBJ1-5; no reliable D call. The V gene's germline CDR1 is MDHEN and CDR2 SYDVKM. The CDR3 contains 13 residues. Trimming took off 2 bases at V and 2 bases at J, with 4 bases between the two ends. The CDR3 coding sequence is TGTGCCAGCAGTTTAGTTTGCAATCAGCCCCAGCATTTT. Residues: CASSLVCNQPQHF.

The genes are TRBV19 and TRBJ1-2, with D possibly being TRBD1 (5 bases). V was clipped by 7 bases and J by 7 bases, with 16 bases between them. This CDR3 is built from 13 residues. Germline V gene data show CDR1 as LNHDA and CDR2 as SQIVND (reference sequence). The DNA of the CDR3 is TGTGCCAGTAAGGACGACGGGGGGTCTGGCTACACCTTC. Translating gives CASKDDGGSGYTF.

On this clonotype itself: A read error may explain this, as a much larger clone is one base away. The rearrangement joins TRBV28 to TRBJ2-2; 7 bases are shared with TRBD2. Trimming removed 3 bases from V and 4 bases from J; junction bases left unmatched: 11. CDR3 length equals 17 residues. Germline lookup yields CDR1 MDHEN and CDR2 SYDVKM. The CDR3 DNA sequence: TGTGCCAGCAGTTTCCCCTTTCCGGGAGGCAGCACCGGGGAGCTGTTTTTT. Protein sequence: CASSFPFPGGSTGELFF.

Note on this clonotype: The limits of the CDR3 on the DNA are not certain, so only TCRdb's listed CDR3 is given. The chain carries TRBV7-4 and TRBJ2-7; the table's D call TRBD2 went unverified against the DNA. Inclusive of both ends, the CDR3 amounts to 18 amino acids. Looked up from germline, CDR1 is SGHVT and CDR2 is SQSDAQ. CDR3: CASSFYICSARRAYEQYF.

About this clonotype itself: This clone may be a read error of a much larger clone one base away. V gene TRBV10-3 combines with J gene TRBJ2-6; either TRBD1 or TRBD2 may fit D (5 bases each). V was cut by 0 bases and J by 1 base, with 16 bases left in between. Germline assignment: CDR1 ENHRY and CDR2 SYGVKD. CDR3 length: 19 residues. CDR3 DNA sequence: TGTGCCATCAGTGAGTCGTTCCTGGACGGGGCTTCTGGGGCCAACGTCCTGACTTTC. This translates into CAISESFLDGASGANVLTF.